These 25 T cell receptor beta chains were all obtained from the same sample, sequenced in a study of blood T cell repertoires in COVID-19. Produced via immunoSEQ multiplex PCR; TCRdb's table is partial and in-frame only. This table holds under 200,000 clones, around 80% found once. Sequencing was performed on peripheral blood. The receptors originated from a man between 65 and 85 years old with active or convalescent COVID-19.

In its sample, this clone was seen a few times. This sequence joins TRBV30 and TRBJ1-2; D unclear. The CDR3 contains 10 residues. Germline values: CDR1 GTSNPN, CDR2 SVGIG (reference sequence). Trimming took off 4 bases at V and 8 bases at J, with 8 bases between the two ends. The CDR3 nucleotides read TGTGCCTGGAAATTTGGCGGCTACACCTTC. Amino acid sequence: CAWKFGGYTF.

The CDR3 sequence: CSAGTELNEQFF. As DNA, the CDR3 is TGCAGCGCCGGGACAGAACTTAATGAGCAGTTCTTC. V usage is TRBV29-1 and J usage is TRBJ2-1; 7 positions agree with TRBD1. V gave up 7 bases and J gave up 7 bases; unmatched junction bases: 7. Germline CDR1 is SQVTM and CDR2 is ANQGSEA. The CDR3 loop spans 12 amino acids.

CDR3 nucleotide sequence: TGTGCCAGCAGTTTAGCGCAGTACACTGAAGCTTTCTTT. Amino acids: CASSLAQYTEAFF. V usage is TRBV12-3 or TRBV12-4 and J usage is TRBJ1-1, with unresolved D. Trimming shortened V by 0 bases and J by 3 bases, and 5 bases separated the two germline ends. The CDR3 consists of 13 residues.

This chain uses TRBV3-1 (or the pseudogene TRBV3-2) with TRBJ1-1, with D tentatively TRBD1 (5 bases). Germline CDR1 reads LGHDT; CDR2 reads YNNKEL (reference sequence). This CDR3 has 13 amino acids. The V end was cut by 0 bases, the J end by 11 bases, with 13 bases between. CDR3 bases: TGTGCCAGCAGCCAAGATGCGAGCGGGGACGCTTTCTTT. Translation gives CASSQDASGDAFF.

This clone was picked up one time. The V call is TRBV5-1, the J call TRBJ1-2, with a weak D call TRBD1 (6 bases). Trimming stripped 4 bases from V and 6 bases from J, with 19 bases between. There are 15 residues in the CDR3. Germline V gene sequence: CDR1 SGHRS, CDR2 YFSETQ. The CDR3 loop reads CASSEPTGQGHGYTF. The CDR3 DNA sequence: TGCGCCAGCAGCGAACCAACCGGGCAGGGGCATGGCTACACCTTC.

The rearrangement uses TRBV4-1 and TRBJ2-1; 11 bases agree with TRBD2. Germline V CDR1 and CDR2: MGHRA, YSYEKL. This CDR3 spans 19 amino acids. V was clipped by 1 base and J by 5 bases; unmatched bases: 13. CDR3 residues: CASSQAMLAGGRQNNEQFF. Here the CDR3 DNA reads TGCGCCAGCAGCCAAGCTATGCTAGCGGGAGGCAGACAGAACAATGAGCAGTTCTTC.

The V and J genes are TRBV5-4 and TRBJ1-2; D is possibly TRBD1 (5 bases). V was trimmed by 7 bases and J by 5 bases, leaving 12 bases between them. Germline V gene lookup returns CDR1 SGHNT and CDR2 YYREEE (reference sequence). CDR3 length: 12 amino acids. CDR3 DNA sequence: TGTGCCAGCGGGGCTAGTAGGTATGGCTACACCTTC. Translation: CASGASRYGYTF.

This chain connects TRBV19 to TRBJ2-1, with a possible D match to TRBD2 (6 bases). Germline V gives CDR1 LNHDA, CDR2 SQIVND (reference sequence). Trimming stripped 6 bases from V and 6 bases from J, with 18 bases between. CDR3 length equals 15 residues. The CDR3 loop reads CASSWDLRATNEQFF. In DNA form, the CDR3 reads TGTGCCAGTAGCTGGGACTTACGGGCGACCAATGAGCAGTTCTTC.

This chain joins TRBV5-1 and TRBJ2-1; no clear D. This CDR3 has 13 amino acids. The V end was cut by 2 bases, the J end by 7 bases, with 10 bases between. The V gene's germline CDR1 is SGHRS and CDR2 YFSETQ. DNA of the CDR3: TGCGCCAGCAGCTTCTCGGGTAATAATGAGCAGTTCTTC. Protein product: CASSFSGNNEQFF.

The chain joins TRBV7-2 to TRBJ1-1; D perhaps matches TRBD1 (6 bases). Deletions cut 4 bases from V and 1 base from J, with 7 bases between. Germline V gene sequence: CDR1 SGHTA, CDR2 FQGNSA. The CDR3 has 13 amino acids. CDR3 protein: CASSWGQNTEAFF. CDR3 in DNA: TGTGCCAGCAGCTGGGGACAGAACACTGAAGCTTTCTTT.

The chain carries TRBV21-1 and TRBJ1-3. TRBV21-1 is listed as a pseudogene. This CDR3 comprises 14 residues. The CDR3 nucleotides are TGTGCCAGCAGCACCTTTAGCTCTGGAAACACCATATATTTT. This translates into CASSTFSSGNTIYF.

The genes are TRBV7-2 and TRBJ2-1; D is uncertain. Trimming left V 1 base short and J 7 bases short, with 23 bases between. The CDR3 has 18 amino acids. CDR1 is SGHTA and CDR2 is FQGNSA in the germline V gene. The CDR3 DNA follows: TGTGCCAGCAGCTTAGACCGGATTGCAGGCCCCTTGATGAATGAGCAGTTCTTC. This translates into CASSLDRIAGPLMNEQFF.

The chain links TRBV4-2 to TRBJ1-5; TRBD1 is a possible D gene (5 bases). The germline V gene encodes CDR1 LGHNA and CDR2 YNFKEQ. The V gene lost 0 bases and the J gene lost 6 bases, with 12 bases spanning the gap. There are 15 residues in the CDR3. Written as DNA, the CDR3 is TGTGCCAGCAGCCAAGAGGCAGGGTCGGGTCAGCCCCAGCATTTT. Its translation is CASSQEAGSGQPQHF.

This clone came up once. The V call is TRBV11-2, the J call TRBJ2-1, with TRBD1 matching 7 bases. This CDR3 has 12 amino acids. Germline values: CDR1 SGHAT, CDR2 FQNNGV. V shed 0 bases and J 12 bases; nucleotides not matched to a gene: 2. The CDR3 nucleotides read TGTGCCAGCAGCTTAGAGACAGGGAGGCAGTTCTTC. This translates into CASSLETGRQFF.

Remarks on this clone: This CDR3 is also generated by other DNA sequences in the sample. The chain has TRBV18 and TRBJ2-2; tentative D call: TRBD2 (5 bases). Germline CDR1 and CDR2: KGHSH and LQKENI. The V gene lost 3 bases and the J gene lost 7 bases, with 6 bases spanning the gap. This CDR3 comprises 12 residues. As DNA, the CDR3 is TGTGCCAGCTCACCGGCGGGCGGGGAGCTGTTTTTT. This sequence encodes CASSPAGGELFF. The full variable domain, rest sourced from reference TRBV18 and TRBJ2-2, is NAGVMQNPRHLVRRRGQEARLRCSPMKGHSHVYWYRQLPEEGLKFMVYLQKENIIDESGMPKERFSAEFPKEGPSILRIQQVVRGDSAAYFCASSPAGGELFFGEGSRLTVL.

The rearrangement joins TRBV5-4 to TRBJ2-7; 13 nucleotides match TRBD2. This CDR3 has 16 amino acids. V shed 0 bases, J shed 5 bases, and the junction held 5 bases outside the gene matches. In germline, CDR1 is SGHNT, CDR2 YYREEE (reference sequence). The CDR3 nucleotides are TGTGCCAGCAGCTTGGCCAAACTAGCGGGGGGGAACGAGCAGTACTTC. Amino acid sequence: CASSLAKLAGGNEQYF.

The chain recombines TRBV10-3 with TRBJ1-2, with TRBD1 identical over 8 bases. The CDR3 is 15 residues long. Germline values: CDR1 ENHRY, CDR2 SYGVKD. Trimming cost V 3 bases and J 7 bases; bases outside gene matches: 10. The CDR3 DNA sequence: TGTGCCATCAGTGACGGGGCAGGGGGCATATCTGGCTACACCTTC. Protein sequence: CAISDGAGGISGYTF.

This chain connects TRBV30 to TRBJ1-2; D call uncertain. The CDR3 is 11 amino acids. CDR1 is GTSNPN, CDR2 SVGIG, per germline (reference sequence). Trimming shortened V by 6 bases and J by 4 bases, and 9 bases separated the two germline ends. The CDR3: CACSGSYGYTF. CDR3 coding DNA: TGTGCCTGCTCCGGGAGCTATGGCTACACCTTC. The variable domain in full, with the rest retrieved from reference TRBV30 and TRBJ1-2, is SQTIHQWPATLVQPVGSPLSLECTVEGTSNPNLYWYRQAAGRGLQLLFYSVGIGQISSEVPQNLSASRPQDRQFILSSKKLLLSDSGFYLCACSGSYGYTFGSGTRLTVV.

The chain joins TRBV7-8 to TRBJ2-7, with D tentatively TRBD1 (5 bases). Per germline, CDR1 SGHVS and CDR2 FQNEAQ. The CDR3 spans 14 residues. V was trimmed by 5 bases and J by 2 bases, leaving 13 bases between them. CDR3 residues: CASSLRQGPYEQYF. The CDR3 DNA reads TGTGCCAGCAGCCTCCGGCAGGGCCCCTACGAGCAGTACTTC.

This clone appeared once. The chain uses TRBV7-2 and TRBJ2-3; 8 bases align to TRBD2. After removal of 2 bases from V and 4 bases from J, the junction contained 11 bases not matched to a gene. The CDR3 runs to 17 residues. Germline lookup yields CDR1 SGHTA and CDR2 FQGNSA. The CDR3, as DNA: TGTGCCAGCAGCTTAAACGGGGGGGCAGGGGTTCCAGATACGCAGTATTTT. Residues: CASSLNGGAGVPDTQYF.

This clone has a single count. The genes are TRBV7-2 and TRBJ1-2, with 7 bases that match TRBD1. Germline lookup yields CDR1 SGHTA and CDR2 FQGNSA. This CDR3 spans 13 amino acids. With V trimmed by 5 bases and J by 8 bases, 8 bases remained unmatched. CDR3 bases: TGTGCCAGCAGCCCTGACAGGGTGGTCGGCTACACCTTC. It is translated as CASSPDRVVGYTF.

The CDR3 region has the DNA TGTGCCAGCAGTCCTCGGGACAGGGACTACGAGCAGTACTTC. It codes for CASSPRDRDYEQYF. The chain carries TRBV28 and TRBJ2-7; 9 bases line up with TRBD1. This CDR3 contains 14 residues. The J segment lost 3 bases and the V segment lost 5 bases, leaving 5 bases of the junction unmatched. Germline-derived CDR1 and CDR2 are MDHEN and SYDVKM.

The V gene is TRBV7-2, the J gene TRBJ2-1, with TRBD2 matching over 10 bases. CDR1 is SGHTA, CDR2 FQGNSA, per germline. V dropped 7 bases and J dropped 0; count of bases not matched to a gene: 12. The CDR3 extends over 18 amino acids. The CDR3 is CASTKTGASGSSYNEQFF. The CDR3 region has the DNA TGTGCCAGCACCAAGACCGGGGCTAGCGGGAGCTCCTACAATGAGCAGTTCTTC.

The rearrangement joins TRBV6-1 to TRBJ1-1; 8 bases align to TRBD1. Germline V gene sequence: CDR1 MNHNS, CDR2 SASEGT. The CDR3 contains 15 residues. J lost 4 bases, V lost 6 bases, and 10 bases had no gene match. DNA of the CDR3: TGTGCCAGCAGACAAGTGGGACAGGCACCCACTGAAGCTTTCTTT. Protein sequence: CASRQVGQAPTEAFF.

This clone appeared a single time. This chain uses TRBV5-1 with TRBJ2-1; TRBD2 agrees at 14 bases. Germline V gene data show CDR1 as SGHRS and CDR2 as YFSETQ. The V and J ends lost 1 base and 8 bases, in that order; junction bases with no gene match: 2. The CDR3 runs to 15 residues. The CDR3 region is CASSLWTSGGYEQFF. The CDR3 DNA reads as TGCGCCAGCAGCTTGTGGACTAGCGGGGGGTATGAGCAGTTCTTC.